This is a list of T cell receptor beta chains from one sample in a study of identical twins. TCRdb reprocessed the 5' RACE reads with MiXCR, giving one entry per CDR3 protein. Of approximately 500,000 distinct CDR3 sequences in the sample, more than 20% are singletons; the top ten hold 2.9%. These data were also filed under a second study, of T cells expressing NK-cell markers.

Sample: CD4+ T cells sorted from blood. Receptors originate from a woman aged 18-29 years in good health. Both conserved end residues are part of each CDR3. D genes are given only for firm matches. Expanded clones are given a class, and other clones once, few, many or no size at all.

TRBJ2-2 | NA | NA | TRBV5-1 | CASSPRWSGGYTGELFF | TGCGCCAGCAGCCCCCGTTGGAGCGGCGGATACACCGGGGAGCTGTTTTTT
TRBJ2-3 | NA | TRBD1 | TRBV9 | CASSVAPGQSTDTQYF | TGTGCCAGCAGCGTTGCCCCGGGACAGAGCACAGATACGCAGTATTTT
TRBJ2-1 | few | NA | TRBV7-9 | CASSLDAPGDEQFF | TGTGCCAGCAGCTTAGACGCGCCCGGGGATGAGCAGTTCTTC
TRBJ2-3 | NA | NA | TRBV20-1 | CSARDLTTGDTDTQYF | TGCAGTGCTAGAGATCTGACTACCGGGGACACAGATACGCAGTATTTT
TRBJ2-1 | NA | NA | TRBV9 | CASSATDYYNEQFF | TGTGCCAGCAGCGCAACGGACTACTACAATGAGCAGTTCTTC
TRBJ2-3 | NA | NA | TRBV14 | CASSRRGVSSTDTQYF | TGTGCCAGCAGCCGCAGGGGGGTAAGCTCAACAGATACGCAGTATTTT
TRBJ2-7 | NA | NA | TRBV20-1 | CSARDPLRLVKEQYF | TGCAGTGCTAGAGATCCCCTCCGTCTAGTCAAAGAGCAGTACTTC
TRBJ2-7 | NA | NA | TRBV15 | CATSRDLGDSYEQYF | TGTGCCACCAGCAGAGATCTGGGGGACTCCTACGAGCAGTACTTC
TRBJ2-1 | once | NA | TRBV27 | CASSLPNSQTGGEQFF | TGTGCCAGCAGTTTACCCAACTCACAAACAGGAGGTGAGCAGTTCTTC
TRBJ2-5 | few | NA | TRBV18 | CASTSQETQYF | TGTGCCAGCACGTCTCAAGAGACCCAGTACTTC
TRBJ1-1 | NA | NA | TRBV25-1 | CASRQGLSTEAFF | TGTGCCAGCAGACAGGGTTTGAGCACTGAAGCTTTCTTT
TRBJ1-1 | many | NA | TRBV3-1 | CASSRPGETEAFF | TGTGCCAGCAGCCGACCGGGGGAGACTGAAGCTTTCTTT
TRBJ2-3 | NA | NA | TRBV12-3/TRBV12-4 | CASSLGVRRDTQYF | TGTGCCAGCAGTTTGGGGGTAAGGAGAGATACGCAGTATTTT
TRBJ1-6 | NA | TRBD1 | TRBV5-1 | CASSFEGATYNSPLHF | TGCGCCAGCAGCTTCGAGGGGGCTACCTATAATTCACCCCTCCACTTT
TRBJ2-2 | NA | NA | TRBV7-9 | CASRLTGTSNTGELFF | TGTGCCAGCAGATTAACCGGGACTTCGAACACCGGGGAGCTGTTTTTT
TRBJ1-6 | NA | NA | TRBV12-3/TRBV12-4 | CATRWGVNSPLHF | TGTGCCACGCGGTGGGGGGTTAATTCACCCCTCCACTTT
TRBJ1-6 | few | NA | TRBV6-5 | CASSYPGSPLHF | TGTGCCAGCAGTTACCCCGGTTCACCCCTCCACTTT
TRBJ2-3 | few | TRBD2 | TRBV11-2 | CASSKGLAGRASTDTQYF | TGTGCCAGCAGCAAGGGACTAGCGGGGCGAGCTAGCACAGATACGCAGTATTTT
TRBJ2-1 | few | TRBD1 | TRBV5-1 | CASSLPLNQGDEQFF | TGCGCCAGCAGCTTGCCCTTGAACCAGGGGGATGAGCAGTTCTTC
TRBJ2-2 | NA | NA | TRBV6-5 | CASSLVFGSGELFF | TGTGCCAGCAGCTTAGTCTTCGGTTCCGGGGAGCTGTTTTTT
TRBJ1-1 | few | NA | TRBV11-2 | CASSLSGGRVNTEAFF | TGTGCCAGCAGCTTATCTGGCGGACGGGTGAACACTGAAGCTTTCTTT
TRBJ1-3 | NA | NA | TRBV12-3/TRBV12-4 | CASSPGTRGNTIYF | TGTGCCAGCAGTCCCGGGACACGGGGAAACACCATATATTTT
TRBJ2-2 | few | NA | TRBV20-1 | CSARDWAGELFF | TGCAGTGCTAGAGATTGGGCCGGGGAGCTGTTTTTT
TRBJ1-1 | NA | NA | TRBV7-8 | CASSRLDGWYTEAFF | TGTGCCAGCAGCCGTTTAGATGGATGGTACACTGAAGCTTTCTTT
TRBJ1-2 | NA | NA | TRBV11-2 | CASSPREANYGYTF | TGTGCCAGCAGCCCAAGGGAAGCTAACTATGGCTACACCTTC
TRBJ2-7 | NA | NA | TRBV28 | CASRPPEQGTYEQYF | TGTGCCAGCAGACCCCCCGAACAGGGTACCTACGAGCAGTACTTC
TRBJ2-1 | NA | TRBD2 | TRBV3-1 | CASSLGTSGHNEQFF | TGTGCCAGCAGCCTCGGGACTAGCGGACACAATGAGCAGTTCTTC
TRBJ2-7 | few | NA | TRBV20-1 | CSAQGPVEGEQYF | TGCAGTGCACAGGGACCGGTGGAGGGCGAGCAGTACTTC
TRBJ2-1 | few | NA | TRBV5-5 | CASLLLDEQFF | TGTGCCAGCCTATTACTAGATGAGCAGTTCTTC
TRBJ2-2 | NA | TRBD2 | TRBV20-1 | CSAKASGDTGELFF | TGCAGTGCTAAGGCTAGCGGGGACACCGGGGAGCTGTTTTTT
TRBJ1-5 | NA | NA | TRBV20-1 | CSVAGGVNQPQHF | TGCAGTGTCGCGGGAGGGGTCAATCAGCCCCAGCATTTT
TRBJ1-1 | few | NA | TRBV7-2 | CASSFGRGNTEAFF | TGTGCCAGCAGCTTTGGTAGGGGGAACACTGAAGCTTTCTTT
TRBJ2-1 | few | TRBD2 | TRBV3-1 | CASRASGGNSNEQFF | TGTGCCAGCAGGGCTAGCGGGGGGAACTCTAATGAGCAGTTCTTC
TRBJ2-5 | few | NA | TRBV4-1 | CASSQDPSQETQYF | TGCGCCAGCAGCCAAGATCCCAGCCAAGAGACCCAGTACTTC
TRBJ2-6 | many | NA | TRBV6-1 | CASSGTSSGANVLTF | TGTGCCAGCAGCGGGACGAGCTCTGGGGCCAACGTCCTGACTTTC
TRBJ2-2 | NA | NA | TRBV9 | CASSVQPGNRELFF | TGTGCCAGCAGCGTTCAACCCGGGAACCGGGAGCTGTTTTTT
TRBJ2-7 | few | NA | TRBV7-8 | CASSFRFPPYEQYF | TGTGCCAGCAGCTTCCGTTTTCCCCCCTACGAGCAGTACTTC
TRBJ2-3 | NA | NA | TRBV19 | CASSIPQGTDTQYF | TGTGCCAGTAGTATCCCACAGGGTACGGATACGCAGTATTTT
TRBJ2-2 | few | NA | TRBV20-1 | CSARGTVPGELFF | TGCAGTGCTAGAGGGACGGTTCCCGGGGAGCTGTTTTTT
TRBJ1-2 | once | TRBD1 | TRBV9 | CASSPPDRAGGYTF | TGTGCCAGCAGCCCTCCAGACAGGGCGGGTGGCTACACCTTC
TRBJ2-3 | NA | TRBD2 | TRBV5-5 | CASSFRTSETQYF | TGTGCCAGCAGCTTCAGGACTAGCGAGACGCAGTATTTT
TRBJ1-5 | few | NA | TRBV5-1 | CASSLGLRANQPQHF | TGCGCCAGCAGCTTGGGGCTTCGTGCCAATCAGCCCCAGCATTTT
TRBJ2-1 | NA | NA | TRBV16 | CASSQSKTVNEQFF | TGTGCCAGCAGCCAATCAAAAACAGTCAATGAGCAGTTCTTC
TRBJ2-5 | few | TRBD2 | TRBV5-1 | CASSLETSGKETQYF | TGCGCCAGCAGTCTAGAGACTAGCGGAAAAGAGACCCAGTACTTC
TRBJ2-3 | NA | TRBD2 | TRBV7-2 | CASSLLGLAADTQYF | TGTGCCAGCAGCTTATTGGGACTAGCAGCAGATACGCAGTATTTT
TRBJ2-5 | NA | NA | TRBV20-1 | CSAFLMGRWQETQYF | TGCAGTGCTTTCCTGATGGGCCGATGGCAAGAGACCCAGTACTTC
TRBJ1-3 | NA | NA | TRBV9 | CASSAGGFSGNTIYF | TGTGCCAGCAGCGCAGGAGGGTTCTCTGGAAACACCATATATTTT
TRBJ2-3 | NA | NA | TRBV7-9 | CASSPPGGVSDTQYF | TGTGCCAGCAGCCCCCCGGGGGGCGTTTCAGATACGCAGTATTTT
TRBJ2-7 | NA | TRBD2 | TRBV20-1 | CSAETSGGAGSYEQYF | TGCAGTGCTGAGACTAGCGGGGGGGCCGGCTCCTACGAGCAGTACTTC